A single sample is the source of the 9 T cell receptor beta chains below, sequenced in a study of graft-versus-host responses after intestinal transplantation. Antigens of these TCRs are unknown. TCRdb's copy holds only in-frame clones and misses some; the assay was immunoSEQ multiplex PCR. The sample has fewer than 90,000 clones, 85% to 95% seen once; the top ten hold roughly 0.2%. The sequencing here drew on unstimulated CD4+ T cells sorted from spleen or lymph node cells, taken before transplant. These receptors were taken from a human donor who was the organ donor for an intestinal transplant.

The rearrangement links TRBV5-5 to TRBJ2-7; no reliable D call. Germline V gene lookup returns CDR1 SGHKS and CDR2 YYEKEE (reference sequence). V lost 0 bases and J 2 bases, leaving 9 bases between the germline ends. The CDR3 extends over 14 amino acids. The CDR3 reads CASSLAVGTYEQYF. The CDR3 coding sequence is TGTGCCAGCAGCTTGGCGGTTGGGACCTACGAGCAGTACTTC. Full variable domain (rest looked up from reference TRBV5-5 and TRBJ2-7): DAGVTQSPTHLIKTRGQQVTLRCSPISGHKSVSWYQQVLGQGPQFIFQYYEKEERGRGNFPDRFSARQFPNYSSELNVNALLLGDSALYLCASSLAVGTYEQYFGPGTRLTVT.

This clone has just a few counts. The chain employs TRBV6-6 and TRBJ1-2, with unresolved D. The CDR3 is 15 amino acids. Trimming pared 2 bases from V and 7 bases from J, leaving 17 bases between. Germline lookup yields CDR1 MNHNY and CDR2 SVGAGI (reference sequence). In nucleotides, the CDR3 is TGTGCCAGCAGTTACCTGAGTGGAGGAGGGTTTGGCTACACCTTC. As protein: CASSYLSGGGFGYTF.

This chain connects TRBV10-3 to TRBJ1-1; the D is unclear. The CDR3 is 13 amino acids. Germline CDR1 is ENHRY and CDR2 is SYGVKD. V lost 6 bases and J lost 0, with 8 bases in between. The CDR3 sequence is CAISARMNTEAFF. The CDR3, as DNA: TGTGCCATCAGCGCAAGAATGAACACTGAAGCTTTCTTT.

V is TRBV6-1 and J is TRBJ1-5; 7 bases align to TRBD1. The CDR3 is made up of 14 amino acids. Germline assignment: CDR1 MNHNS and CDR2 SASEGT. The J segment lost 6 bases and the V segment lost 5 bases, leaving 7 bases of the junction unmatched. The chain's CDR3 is CASSLMTGLQPQHF. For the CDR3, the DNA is TGTGCCAGCAGTTTGATGACAGGGCTTCAGCCCCAGCATTTT.

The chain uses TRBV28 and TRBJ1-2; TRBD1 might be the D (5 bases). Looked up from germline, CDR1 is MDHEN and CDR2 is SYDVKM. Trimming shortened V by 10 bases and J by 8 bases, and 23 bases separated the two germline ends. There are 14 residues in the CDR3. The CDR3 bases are TGTGCCACCGAGGTGGGGGTTGTTACGGGCGGCTACACCTTC. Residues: CATEVGVVTGGYTF.

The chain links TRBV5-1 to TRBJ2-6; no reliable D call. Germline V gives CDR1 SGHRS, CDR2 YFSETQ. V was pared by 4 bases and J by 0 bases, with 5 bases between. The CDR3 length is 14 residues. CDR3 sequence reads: CASSAYSGANVLTF. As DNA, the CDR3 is TGCGCCAGCAGCGCGTACTCTGGGGCCAACGTCCTGACTTTC.

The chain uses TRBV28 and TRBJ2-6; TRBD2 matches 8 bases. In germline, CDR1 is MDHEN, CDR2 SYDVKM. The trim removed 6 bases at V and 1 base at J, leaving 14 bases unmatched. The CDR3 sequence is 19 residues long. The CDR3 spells CASSLTGGPRRSGANVLTF. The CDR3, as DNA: TGTGCCAGCAGCCTCACGGGGGGGCCACGGCGGTCTGGGGCCAACGTCCTGACTTTC.

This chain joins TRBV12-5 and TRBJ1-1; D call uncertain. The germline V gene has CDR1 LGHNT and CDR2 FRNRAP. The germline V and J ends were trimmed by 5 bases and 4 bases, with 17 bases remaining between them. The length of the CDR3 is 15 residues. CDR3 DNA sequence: TGTGCTAGTGGTGCCGATTTATCTGGCAGCACTGAAGCTTTCTTT. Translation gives CASGADLSGSTEAFF.

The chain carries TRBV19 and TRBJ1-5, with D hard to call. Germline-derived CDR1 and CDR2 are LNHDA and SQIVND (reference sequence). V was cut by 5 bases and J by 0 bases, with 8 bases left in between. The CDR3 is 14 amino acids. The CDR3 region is CASSQDRSNQPQHF. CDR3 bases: TGTGCCAGTAGTCAGGACCGTAGCAATCAGCCCCAGCATTTT.